This T cell receptor (beta chain) was documented in a study of T cells after yellow fever vaccination. Generation of TCR cDNA used 5'RACE template switching (which added a universal primer site and UMIs). MiXCR, applied by TCRdb to the 5' RACE reads, yields one record per CDR3 protein. The sample contains 250,000 or so distinct CDR3 sequences, less than 9% of which appear only once. Overall study results and limits: Re-detected after boosting: most primary clones, around 96% of CD4 and roughly 88% of CD8. Clonotypes shared by both compartments, CD4 and CD8, made up a small share. On re-exposure, the response was weaker but peaked faster, at day 5 versus 15.

Looked up from germline, CDR1 is MNHEY and CDR2 is SVGAGI. Trimming removed 5 bases from V and 10 bases from J; junction bases left unmatched: 7. This CDR3 has 12 residues. As for this clonotype: Its antigen is currently unknown. Being one base from a much bigger clone, this may be a read error.

The sequenced sample was CD4+ T cells sorted from PBMCs, obtained 15 days after the yellow fever booster vaccination. The chain uses TRBV6-5 and TRBJ1-1; 7 bases align to TRBD1. The sequence was collected from a man aged 25-45 years who received the YFV17D yellow fever vaccine. For the CDR3, the DNA is TGTGCCAGCAGTCCCTACAGGGGTGTAGCTTTCTTT. It translates to CASSPYRGVAFF.